This TCR beta chain was identified during a study of Ad26.COV2.S vaccination and SARS-CoV-2 variants. Study context: Enrolled in COV1001, the donor was in the Ad26.COV2.S trial arm, which received the vaccine. Participants got Ad26.COV2.S intramuscularly, once or twice 56 days apart.

Stated treatment: over 15 received Ad26.COV2.S at low or high dose, single or two shots; roughly five received placebo; per-sample allocation not given. Following the first vaccine or placebo injection, samples were taken on day 63. The donor was a Boston adult aged 18-55 years. The method was immunoSEQ multiplex PCR; TCRdb's version includes in-frame clones alone and lacks a portion of them. Of hundreds of thousands of clones in the sample, 70% to 90% were seen once. As regards this clone: Its antigen remains unidentified.

Study-level points and caveats: Greater spike-specific TCR breadth was seen in vaccine recipients than in placebo recipients.

CDR3 length: 16 residues. V lost 6 bases to trimming and J lost 7 bases; unmatched junction nucleotides: 12. In germline, CDR1 is MNHEY, CDR2 SMNVEV (reference sequence). The clonotype was recovered from a person aged 18-60 years who received the Ad26.COV2.S COVID-19 vaccine or a placebo. The gene calls are TRBV27 and TRBJ1-5; 10 bases line up with TRBD1. Sequenced material: peripheral blood, taken in a trial of Ad26.COV2.S vaccine versus placebo. The CDR3 sequence is CASSLYRGQGSQPQHF. CDR3 nucleotides: TGTGCCAGCAGCCTATACAGGGGACAGGGGAGCCAGCCCCAGCATTTT.